Reported below is one TCR beta chain. The source of the sample is a study of blood T cell repertoires in COVID-19. Overall study: Samples representing acute and convalescent COVID-19 were sourced from the United States, Italy and Spain. Sample material is recorded as cDNA or gDNA derived from T cells, B-cell-depleted T cells, or PBMCs.

Per the authors' pipeline: The assay estimated nucleated cells by amplifying reference gene primers. Data came from immunoSEQ multiplex PCR; TCRdb stores just in-frame clones and leaves some out. V and J calls and clone size are given by that table; D and trimming were obtained from the DNA. The repertoire holds about 47,000 clones, with roughly 87% as singletons. Germline V CDR1 and CDR2: MDHEN, SYDVKM. CDR3 size: 13 residues. Germline trimming cut 10 bases from V and 7 bases from J; bases unmatched to any gene: 8. The chain is built from TRBV28 and TRBJ2-2; TRBD1 agrees at 8 bases. Specimen: peripheral blood. This TCR came from a man between 60 and 75 years old with active COVID-19. The CDR3 loop reads CAIRTGTVGELFF. CDR3 coding DNA: TGTGCCATCCGGACAGGGACGGTCGGGGAGCTGTTTTTT.